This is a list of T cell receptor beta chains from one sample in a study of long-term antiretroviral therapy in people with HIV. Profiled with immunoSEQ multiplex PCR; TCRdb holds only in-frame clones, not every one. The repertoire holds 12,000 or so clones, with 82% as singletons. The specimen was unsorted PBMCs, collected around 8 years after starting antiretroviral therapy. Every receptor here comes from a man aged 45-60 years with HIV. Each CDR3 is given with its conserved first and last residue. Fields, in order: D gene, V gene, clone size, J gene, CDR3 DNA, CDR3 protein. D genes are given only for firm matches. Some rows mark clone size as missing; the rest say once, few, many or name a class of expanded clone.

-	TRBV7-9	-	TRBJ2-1	TGTGCCAGCAGCTTAGCGGGGAAACACGCTGAGCAGTTCTTC	CASSLAGKHAEQFF
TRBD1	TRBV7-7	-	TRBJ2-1	TGTGCCAGCAGCGCCCGACAGGGGAATGAGCAGTTCTTC	CASSARQGNEQFF
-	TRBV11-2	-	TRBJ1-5	TGTGCCAGCAGCGAGACAGGCCTGAGCAATCAGCCCCAGCATTTT	CASSETGLSNQPQHF
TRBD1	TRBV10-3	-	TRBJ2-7	TGTGCCATCAGTCCGGGACAGGGGGCGCCCGAGCAGTACTTC	CAISPGQGAPEQYF
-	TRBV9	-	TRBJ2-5	TGTGCCAGCAGCCCCTCGAGCGGAGAGGGAGAGACCCAGTACTTC	CASSPSSGEGETQYF
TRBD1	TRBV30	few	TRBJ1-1	TGTGCCTGGAGCGCTCCGGGACAGGAGGGGACTGAAGCTTTCTTT	CAWSAPGQEGTEAFF
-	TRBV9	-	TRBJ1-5	TGTGCCAGCAGCGTAGGGGGGCCCAATCAGCCCCAGCATTTT	CASSVGGPNQPQHF
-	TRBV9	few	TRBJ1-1	TGTGCCAGCAGCGTAGACCCGGGGGCGAACACTGAAGCTTTCTTT	CASSVDPGANTEAFF
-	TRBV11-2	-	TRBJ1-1	TGTGCCAGCAGCTTAGGATATCAGGGAGGGAACACTGAAGCTTTCTTT	CASSLGYQGGNTEAFF
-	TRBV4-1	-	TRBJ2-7	TGCGCCAGCAGCCGCCTAACGACCATTGACTACGAGCAGTACTTC	CASSRLTTIDYEQYF